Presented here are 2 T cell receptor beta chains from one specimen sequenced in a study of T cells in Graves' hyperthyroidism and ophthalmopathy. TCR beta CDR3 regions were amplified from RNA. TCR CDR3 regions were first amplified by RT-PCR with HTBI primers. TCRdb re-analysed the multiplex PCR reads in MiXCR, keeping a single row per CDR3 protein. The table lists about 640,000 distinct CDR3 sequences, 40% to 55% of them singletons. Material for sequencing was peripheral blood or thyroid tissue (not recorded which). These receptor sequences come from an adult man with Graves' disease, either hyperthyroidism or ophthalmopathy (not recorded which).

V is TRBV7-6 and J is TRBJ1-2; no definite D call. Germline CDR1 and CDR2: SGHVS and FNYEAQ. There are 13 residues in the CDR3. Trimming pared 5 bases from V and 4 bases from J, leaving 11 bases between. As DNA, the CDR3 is TGTGCCAGCAGCCGGGTCGGTGGCTATGGCTACACCTTC. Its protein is CASSRVGGYGYTF.

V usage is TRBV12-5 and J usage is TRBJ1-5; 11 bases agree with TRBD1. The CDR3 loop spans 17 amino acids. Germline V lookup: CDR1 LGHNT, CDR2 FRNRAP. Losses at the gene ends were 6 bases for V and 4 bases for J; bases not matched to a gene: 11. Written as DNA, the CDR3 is TGTGCTAGTGGCACCGGGACAGGGGGATTATGGAATCAGCCCCAGCATTTT. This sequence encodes CASGTGTGGLWNQPQHF.